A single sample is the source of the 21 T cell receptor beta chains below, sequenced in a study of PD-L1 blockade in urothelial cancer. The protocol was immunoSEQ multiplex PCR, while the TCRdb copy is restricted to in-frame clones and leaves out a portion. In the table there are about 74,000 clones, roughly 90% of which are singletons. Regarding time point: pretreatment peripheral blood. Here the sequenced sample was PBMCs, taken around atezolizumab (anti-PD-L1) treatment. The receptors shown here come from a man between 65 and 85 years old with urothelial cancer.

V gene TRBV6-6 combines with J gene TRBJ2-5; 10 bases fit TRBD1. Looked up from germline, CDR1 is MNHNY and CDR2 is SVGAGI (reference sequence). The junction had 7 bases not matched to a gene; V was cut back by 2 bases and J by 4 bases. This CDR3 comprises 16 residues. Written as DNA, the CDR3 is TGTGCCAGCAGTTACCCGGGACAGGGGCAGTCAGAGACCCAGTACTTC. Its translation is CASSYPGQGQSETQYF.

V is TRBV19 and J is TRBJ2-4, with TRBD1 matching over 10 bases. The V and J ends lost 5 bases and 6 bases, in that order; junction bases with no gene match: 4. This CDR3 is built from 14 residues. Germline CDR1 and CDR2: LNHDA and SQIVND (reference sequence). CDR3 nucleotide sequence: TGTGCCAGTAGTGCCGGGACAGGGGTAAACATTCAGTACTTC. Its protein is CASSAGTGVNIQYF.

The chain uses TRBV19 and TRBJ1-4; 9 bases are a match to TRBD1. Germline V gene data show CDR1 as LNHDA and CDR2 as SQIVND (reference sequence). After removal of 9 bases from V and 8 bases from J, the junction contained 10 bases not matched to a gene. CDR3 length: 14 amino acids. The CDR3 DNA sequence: TGTGCCAGCGCCATCGGACAGGGGCGGGAAAAACTGTTTTTT. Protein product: CASAIGQGREKLFF. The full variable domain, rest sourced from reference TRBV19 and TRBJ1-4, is DGGITQSPKYLFRKEGQNVTLSCEQNLNHDAMYWYRQDPGQGLRLIYYSQIVNDFQKGDIAEGYSVSREKKESFPLTVTSAQKNPTAFYLCASAIGQGREKLFFGSGTQLSVL.

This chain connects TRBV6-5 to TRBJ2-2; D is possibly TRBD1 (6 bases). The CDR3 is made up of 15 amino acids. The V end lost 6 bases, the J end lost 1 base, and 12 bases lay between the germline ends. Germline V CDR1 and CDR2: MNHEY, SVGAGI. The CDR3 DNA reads TGTGCCAGCAGCCCCGGGACATTGAACACCGGGGAGCTGTTTTTT. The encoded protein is CASSPGTLNTGELFF.

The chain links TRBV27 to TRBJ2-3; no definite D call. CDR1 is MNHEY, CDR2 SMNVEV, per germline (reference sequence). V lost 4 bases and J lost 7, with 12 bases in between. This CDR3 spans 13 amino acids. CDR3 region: CASSSPQVHTQYF. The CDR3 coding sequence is TGTGCCAGCAGTTCCCCCCAGGTTCATACGCAGTATTTT.

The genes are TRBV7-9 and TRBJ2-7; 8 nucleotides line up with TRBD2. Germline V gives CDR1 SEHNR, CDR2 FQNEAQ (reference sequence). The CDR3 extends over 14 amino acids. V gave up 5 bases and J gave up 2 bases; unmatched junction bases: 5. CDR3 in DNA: TGTGCCAGCAGCCTTAGCGGGGTCGCCTACGAGCAGTACTTC. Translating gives CASSLSGVAYEQYF.

This CDR3 is CASKGRGTLGPQHF. CDR3 DNA: TGTGCCAGTAAGGGCAGGGGAACACTAGGGCCCCAGCATTTT. The chain joins TRBV19 to TRBJ1-5; D is perhaps TRBD1 (6 bases). The germline V gene has CDR1 LNHDA and CDR2 SQIVND (reference sequence). V dropped 7 bases and J dropped 9 bases, with 19 bases sitting between them. The CDR3 consists of 14 residues.

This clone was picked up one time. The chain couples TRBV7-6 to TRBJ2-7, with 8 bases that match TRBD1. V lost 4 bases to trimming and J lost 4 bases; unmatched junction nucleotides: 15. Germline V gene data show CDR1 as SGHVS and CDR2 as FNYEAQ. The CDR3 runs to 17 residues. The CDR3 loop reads CASSSGGGSGGFYEQYF. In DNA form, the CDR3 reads TGTGCCAGCAGCTCAGGGGGCGGTAGCGGAGGCTTTTACGAGCAGTACTTC.

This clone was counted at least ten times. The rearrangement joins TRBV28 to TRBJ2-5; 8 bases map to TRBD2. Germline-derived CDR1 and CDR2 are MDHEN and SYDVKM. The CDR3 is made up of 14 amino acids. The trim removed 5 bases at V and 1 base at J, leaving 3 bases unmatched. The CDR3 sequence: CASSVAGPQETQYF. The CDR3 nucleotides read TGTGCCAGCAGTGTAGCGGGACCCCAAGAGACCCAGTACTTC.

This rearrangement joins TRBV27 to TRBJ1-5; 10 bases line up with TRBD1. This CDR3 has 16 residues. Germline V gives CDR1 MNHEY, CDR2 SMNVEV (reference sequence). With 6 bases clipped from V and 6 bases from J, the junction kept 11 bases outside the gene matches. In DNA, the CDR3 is TGTGCCAGCAGCCTGACAGGGGGCGTAGGAACTCAGCCCCAGCATTTT. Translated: CASSLTGGVGTQPQHF.

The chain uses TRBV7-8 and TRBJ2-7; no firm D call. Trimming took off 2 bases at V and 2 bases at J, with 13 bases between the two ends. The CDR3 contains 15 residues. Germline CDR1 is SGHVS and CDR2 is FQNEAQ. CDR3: CASSLLGGKTYEQYF. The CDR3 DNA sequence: TGTGCCAGCAGCTTATTAGGCGGTAAAACCTACGAGCAGTACTTC.

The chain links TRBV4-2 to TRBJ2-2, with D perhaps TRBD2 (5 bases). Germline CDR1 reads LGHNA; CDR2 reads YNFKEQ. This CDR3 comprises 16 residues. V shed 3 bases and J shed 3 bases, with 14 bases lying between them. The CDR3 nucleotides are TGTGCCAGCAGCCACCTAAGGACCGGGGACACCGGGGAGCTGTTTTTT. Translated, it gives CASSHLRTGDTGELFF.

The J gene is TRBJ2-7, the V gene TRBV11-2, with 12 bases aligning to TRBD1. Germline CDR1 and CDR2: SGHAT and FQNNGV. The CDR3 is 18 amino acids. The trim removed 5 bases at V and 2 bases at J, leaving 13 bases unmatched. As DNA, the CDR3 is TGTGCCAGCAGCCGTACACCGGGACAGGGGGCGTCTGCCTACGAGCAGTACTTC. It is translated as CASSRTPGQGASAYEQYF.

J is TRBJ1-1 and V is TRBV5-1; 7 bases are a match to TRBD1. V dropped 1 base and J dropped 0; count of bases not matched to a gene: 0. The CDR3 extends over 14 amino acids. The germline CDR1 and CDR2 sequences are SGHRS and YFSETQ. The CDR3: CASSLQGVNTEAFF. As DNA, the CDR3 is TGCGCCAGCAGCTTGCAGGGGGTGAACACTGAAGCTTTCTTT.

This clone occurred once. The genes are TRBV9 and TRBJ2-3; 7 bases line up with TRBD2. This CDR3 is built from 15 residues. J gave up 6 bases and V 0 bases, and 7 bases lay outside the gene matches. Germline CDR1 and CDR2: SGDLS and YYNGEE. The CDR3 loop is CASSVEGGRGDTQYF. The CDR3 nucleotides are TGTGCCAGCAGCGTAGAGGGCGGGAGAGGGGATACGCAGTATTTT.

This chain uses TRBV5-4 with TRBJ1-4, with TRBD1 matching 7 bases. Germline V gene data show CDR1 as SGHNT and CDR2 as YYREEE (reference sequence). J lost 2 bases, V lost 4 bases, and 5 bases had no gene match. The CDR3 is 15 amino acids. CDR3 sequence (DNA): TGTGCCAGCAGCCCAGGGGGGAGGACTAATGAAAAACTGTTTTTT. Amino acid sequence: CASSPGGRTNEKLFF.

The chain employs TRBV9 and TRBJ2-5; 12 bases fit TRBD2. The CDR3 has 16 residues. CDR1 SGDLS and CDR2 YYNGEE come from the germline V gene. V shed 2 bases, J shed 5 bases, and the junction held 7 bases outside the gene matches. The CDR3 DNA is TGTGCCAGCAGCGTTCTAGCGGGAGGGGGCTCGGAGACCCAGTACTTC. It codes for CASSVLAGGGSETQYF.

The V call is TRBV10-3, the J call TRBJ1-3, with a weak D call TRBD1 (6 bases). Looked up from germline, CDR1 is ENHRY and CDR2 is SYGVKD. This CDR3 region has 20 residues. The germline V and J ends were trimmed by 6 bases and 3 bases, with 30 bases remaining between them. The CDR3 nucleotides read TGTGCCATCAGCCTCTATCCCCCCTGGGGGGGGGCTTCGAGTGGAAACACCATATATTTT. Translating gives CAISLYPPWGGASSGNTIYF.

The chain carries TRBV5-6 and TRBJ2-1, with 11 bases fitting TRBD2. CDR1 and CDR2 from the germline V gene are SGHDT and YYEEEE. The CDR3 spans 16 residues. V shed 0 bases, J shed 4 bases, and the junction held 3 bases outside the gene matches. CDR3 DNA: TGTGCCAGCAGCTTGGGGACTAGCGGGCCTTACAATGAGCAGTTCTTC. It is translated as CASSLGTSGPYNEQFF.

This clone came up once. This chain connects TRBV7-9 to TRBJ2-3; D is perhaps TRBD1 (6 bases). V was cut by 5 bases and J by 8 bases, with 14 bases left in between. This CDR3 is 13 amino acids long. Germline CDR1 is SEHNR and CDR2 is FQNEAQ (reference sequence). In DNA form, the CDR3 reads TGTGCCAGCAGCCCTGGGGACAAGGGTACGCAGTATTTT. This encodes CASSPGDKGTQYF.

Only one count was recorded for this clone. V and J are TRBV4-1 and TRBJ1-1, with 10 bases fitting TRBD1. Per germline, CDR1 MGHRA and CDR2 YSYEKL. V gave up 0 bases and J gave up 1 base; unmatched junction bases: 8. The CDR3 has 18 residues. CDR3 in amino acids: CASSQDPRTGGWNTEAFF. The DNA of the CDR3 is TGCGCCAGCAGCCAAGATCCGAGGACAGGGGGGTGGAACACTGAAGCTTTCTTT.